This TCR beta chain emerged from a study of memory CD4+ T cells and cytomegalovirus serostatus. This clone was observed a handful of times. The sort gate was single viable CD3+CD4+CD8-CD45RO+ cells for memory CD4+ T cells. CDR3 length equals 13 residues. Trimming cost V 8 bases and J 11 bases; bases outside gene matches: 14. The germline V gene has CDR1 MNHNS and CDR2 SASEGT. In the original workflow: After removing out-of-frame reads, 2,204,828 distinct TCRbeta sequences remained. Assay used: immunoSEQ multiplex PCR; TCRdb lists only in-frame clones, some missing. The V and J calls and the clone size are those of that table, but D and trimming were determined from the DNA. The data contain around 84,000 clones, 65% to 85% of them singletons.

The receptor was isolated from an adult in good health and CMV-seronegative. The J gene is TRBJ1-1, the V gene TRBV6-1, with 7 positions matching TRBD1. The source material was memory CD4+ T cells from blood. The CDR3 sequence: CASGWTGDQAAFF. The DNA of the CDR3 is TGTGCCAGCGGATGGACAGGTGATCAGGCGGCTTTCTTT.